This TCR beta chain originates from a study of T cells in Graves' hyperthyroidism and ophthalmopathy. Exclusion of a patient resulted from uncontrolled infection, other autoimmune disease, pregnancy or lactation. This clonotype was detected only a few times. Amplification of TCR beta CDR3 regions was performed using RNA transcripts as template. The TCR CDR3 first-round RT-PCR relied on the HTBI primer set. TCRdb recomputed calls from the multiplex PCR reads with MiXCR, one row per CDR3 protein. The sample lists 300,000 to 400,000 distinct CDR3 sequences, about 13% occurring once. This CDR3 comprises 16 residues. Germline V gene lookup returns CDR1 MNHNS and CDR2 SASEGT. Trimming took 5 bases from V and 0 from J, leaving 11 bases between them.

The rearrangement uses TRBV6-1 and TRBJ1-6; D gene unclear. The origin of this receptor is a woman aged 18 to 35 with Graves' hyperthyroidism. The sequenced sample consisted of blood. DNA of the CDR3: TGTGCCAGCAGTTATAGAGGGAGCTCCTATAATTCACCCCTCCACTTT. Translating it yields CASSYRGSSYNSPLHF.